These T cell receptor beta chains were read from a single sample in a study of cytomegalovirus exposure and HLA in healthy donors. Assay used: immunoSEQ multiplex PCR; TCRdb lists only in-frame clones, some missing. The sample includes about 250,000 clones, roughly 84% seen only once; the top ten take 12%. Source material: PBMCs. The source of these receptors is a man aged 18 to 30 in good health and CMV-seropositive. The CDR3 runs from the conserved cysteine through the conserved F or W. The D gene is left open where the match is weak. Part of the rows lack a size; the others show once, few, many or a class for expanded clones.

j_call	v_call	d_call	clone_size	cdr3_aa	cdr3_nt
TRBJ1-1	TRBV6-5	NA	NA	CATVRPPGTEAFF	TGTGCCACCGTTAGGCCCCCGGGCACTGAAGCTTTCTTT
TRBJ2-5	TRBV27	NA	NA	CASGIQGGRETQYF	TGTGCCAGCGGAATACAGGGAGGGAGGGAGACCCAGTACTTC
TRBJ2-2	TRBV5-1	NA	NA	CASSLLSWGTGELFF	TGCGCCAGCAGCTTGCTTAGCTGGGGTACCGGGGAGCTGTTTTTT
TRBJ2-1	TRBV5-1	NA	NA	CASTEVDEQFF	TGCGCCAGCACTGAAGTCGATGAGCAGTTCTTC
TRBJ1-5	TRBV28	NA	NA	CASSSSGGSNQPQHF	TGTGCCAGCAGTTCATCCGGGGGCAGCAATCAGCCCCAGCATTTT
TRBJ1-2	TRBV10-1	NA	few	CASSKTGLSNYGYTF	TGCGCCAGCAGTAAGACGGGGCTATCTAACTATGGCTACACCTTC
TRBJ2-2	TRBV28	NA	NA	CASSFQTGELFF	TGTGCCAGCAGTTTCCAAACCGGGGAGCTGTTTTTT
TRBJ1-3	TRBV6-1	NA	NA	CASVRGTEGTIYF	TGTGCCAGCGTCCGGGGGACTGAGGGGACCATATATTTT
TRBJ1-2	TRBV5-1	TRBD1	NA	CASSLVGQGTHGYTF	TGCGCCAGCAGCTTGGTGGGACAGGGGACTCATGGCTACACCTTC
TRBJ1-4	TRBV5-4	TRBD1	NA	CASSLGQGEEKLFF	TGTGCCAGCAGCCTGGGACAGGGAGAAGAAAAACTGTTTTTT
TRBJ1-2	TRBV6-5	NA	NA	CASSLGRSWGYTF	TGTGCCAGCAGCCTCGGACGGTCGTGGGGCTACACCTTC
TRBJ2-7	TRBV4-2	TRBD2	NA	CASSRQQGLAGPAHEQYF	TGTGCCAGCAGCCGTCAACAGGGCCTAGCGGGACCCGCCCACGAGCAGTACTTC
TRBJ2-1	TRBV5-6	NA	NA	CASSLVSGMGLNNEQFF	TGTGCCAGCAGCTTAGTTTCGGGGATGGGACTTAACAATGAGCAGTTCTTC
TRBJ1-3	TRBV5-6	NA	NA	CASSLGFAPSGNTIYF	TGTGCCAGCAGCTTGGGTTTCGCTCCCTCTGGAAACACCATATATTTT
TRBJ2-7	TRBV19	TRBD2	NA	CASTRTSGGTYEQYF	TGTGCCAGTACTCGGACTAGCGGGGGAACCTACGAGCAGTACTTC
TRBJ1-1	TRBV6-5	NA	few	CASSYGGTEAFF	TGTGCCAGCAGTTACGGGGGAACTGAAGCTTTCTTT
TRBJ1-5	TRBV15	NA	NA	CATSSSLGSNNQPQHF	TGTGCCACCAGCAGTAGTTTAGGGTCTAACAATCAGCCCCAGCATTTT
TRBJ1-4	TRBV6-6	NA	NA	CASSYSRGGTNEKLFF	TGTGCCAGCAGTTACTCAAGGGGGGGAACTAATGAAAAACTGTTTTTT
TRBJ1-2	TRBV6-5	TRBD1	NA	CASRPPGQGAYGYTF	TGTGCCAGCAGGCCTCCTGGACAGGGGGCCTATGGCTACACCTTC
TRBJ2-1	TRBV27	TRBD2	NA	CASRLARYNEQFF	TGTGCCAGCAGACTAGCGAGGTACAATGAGCAGTTCTTC
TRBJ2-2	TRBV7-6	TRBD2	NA	CASSSTSANTGELFF	TGTGCCAGCAGCTCTACTAGCGCGAACACCGGGGAGCTGTTTTTT
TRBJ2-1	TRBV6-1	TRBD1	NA	CASSRDRGSYNEQFF	TGTGCCAGCAGCCGAGACAGGGGCTCCTACAATGAGCAGTTCTTC
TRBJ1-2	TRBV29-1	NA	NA	CSGRGSNYGYTF	TGCAGCGGCAGGGGTTCTAACTATGGCTACACCTTC
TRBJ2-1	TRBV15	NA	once	CATSREWPGTYNEQFF	TGTGCCACCAGCAGAGAGTGGCCCGGGACGTACAATGAGCAGTTCTTC
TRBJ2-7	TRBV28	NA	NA	CASSPGYAEEQYF	TGTGCCAGCAGTCCGGGTTACGCGGAGGAGCAGTACTTC
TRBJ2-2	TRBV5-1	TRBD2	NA	CASTRGATSGVTGELFF	TGCGCCAGCACCCGCGGGGCAACTAGCGGGGTCACCGGGGAGCTGTTTTTT
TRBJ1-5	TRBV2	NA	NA	CASSDEGPAPQHF	TGTGCCAGCAGTGATGAGGGTCCGGCGCCCCAGCATTTT
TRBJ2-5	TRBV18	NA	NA	CASSRGGRAQETQYF	TGTGCCAGCTCCCGCGGGGGCAGGGCTCAAGAGACCCAGTACTTC
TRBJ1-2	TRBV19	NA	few	CASRLSTRQAWDYGYTF	TGTGCCAGTAGGTTAAGTACCCGACAGGCCTGGGACTATGGCTACACCTTC
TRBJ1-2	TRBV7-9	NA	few	CASSLVYGYTF	TGTGCCAGCAGCTTAGTCTATGGCTACACCTTC
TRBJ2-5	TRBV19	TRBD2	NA	CASSIPTSGETQYF	TGTGCCAGTAGTATTCCGACTAGCGGAGAGACCCAGTACTTC
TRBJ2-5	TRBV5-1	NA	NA	CASSADWIATQYF	TGCGCCAGCAGCGCGGACTGGATTGCGACCCAGTACTTC
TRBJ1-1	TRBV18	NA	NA	CASSPSGTEAFF	TGTGCCAGCTCACCAAGTGGGACTGAAGCTTTCTTT
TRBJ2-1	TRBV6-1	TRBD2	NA	CASREPGLTYNEQFF	TGTGCCAGCAGAGAGCCGGGACTAACATACAATGAGCAGTTCTTC
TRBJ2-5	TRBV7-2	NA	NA	CASSLALNREQETQYF	TGTGCCAGCAGCTTAGCGCTTAACAGGGAACAAGAGACCCAGTACTTC
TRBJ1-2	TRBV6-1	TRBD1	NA	CASPKDRGYGYTF	TGTGCCAGCCCTAAGGACAGGGGCTATGGCTACACCTTC
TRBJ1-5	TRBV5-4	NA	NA	CASSRQGSSQPQHF	TGTGCCAGCAGCAGGCAGGGTTCCTCTCAGCCCCAGCATTTT
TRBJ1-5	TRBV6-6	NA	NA	CASSYSYGDNQPQHF	TGTGCCAGCAGTTACTCGTACGGGGACAATCAGCCCCAGCATTTT
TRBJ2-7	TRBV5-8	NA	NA	CASRPRDGDSSYEQYF	TGTGCCAGCAGACCCCGGGACGGGGACTCCAGCTACGAGCAGTACTTC
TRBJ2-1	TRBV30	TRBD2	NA	CAWSVGGASVEQFF	TGTGCCTGGAGCGTCGGGGGGGCGTCGGTTGAGCAGTTCTTC
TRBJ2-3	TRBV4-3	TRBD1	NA	CASSQERAGGEGSTDTQYF	TGCGCCAGCAGCCAAGAAAGGGCAGGGGGCGAGGGTAGCACAGATACGCAGTATTTT
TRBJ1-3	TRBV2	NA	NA	CASSAWGFAGNTIYF	TGTGCCAGCAGCGCCTGGGGGTTCGCTGGAAACACCATATATTTT
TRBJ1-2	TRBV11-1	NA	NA	CASSLGTPSSGYTF	TGTGCCAGCAGCTTAGGGACCCCTTCGAGTGGCTACACCTTC
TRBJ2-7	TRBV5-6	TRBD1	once	CASANKTGRSYEQYF	TGTGCCAGCGCAAATAAGACAGGGAGAAGCTACGAGCAGTACTTC
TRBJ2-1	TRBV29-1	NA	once	CSVDRVFF	TGCAGCGTTGACAGGGTGTTCTTC
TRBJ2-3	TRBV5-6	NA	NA	CASSPGSTDTQYF	TGTGCCAGCAGCCCTGGTAGCACAGATACGCAGTATTTT
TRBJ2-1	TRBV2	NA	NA	CARSYREFNDEQFF	TGTGCCAGAAGTTACCGGGAGTTTAACGATGAGCAGTTCTTC
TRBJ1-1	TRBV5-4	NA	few	CASSDTVNTEAFF	TGTGCCAGCAGCGACACAGTGAACACTGAAGCTTTCTTT
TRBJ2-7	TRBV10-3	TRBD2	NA	CAISGTSGRSMGEQYF	TGTGCCATCAGTGGAACTAGCGGGAGAAGCATGGGCGAGCAGTACTTC